These 30 T cell receptor beta chains share one sample of origin, sequenced in a study of blood T cells in healthy people across ages. A second PCR of roughly 7 to 11 cycles used a sample-barcoded 5' primer and a J-beta primer mix. TCRdb passed the 5' RACE reads through MiXCR, listing each CDR3 protein once. Here the sample spans about 1.8 million distinct CDR3 sequences, less than 50% being singletons. Specimen: blood. The receptors derive from a woman aged 40 to 50 in good health.

The chain uses TRBV20-1 and TRBJ1-2, with D perhaps TRBD1 (5 bases). The CDR3 sequence is 11 residues long. CDR1 and CDR2 from the germline V gene are DFQATT and SNEGSKA (reference sequence). This chain's CDR3 is CRGDPRYGYTF. The CDR3 nucleotides read TGCAGGGGGGATCCGCGGTATGGCTACACCTTC.

This clonotype was detected only a few times. This chain connects TRBV12-3 or TRBV12-4 to TRBJ2-7; D is ambiguous. Trimming took 3 bases from V and 3 from J, leaving 12 bases between them. The CDR3 covers 14 residues. CDR3: CASSLSDGDYEQYF. The CDR3 DNA follows: TGTGCCAGCAGTTTGTCAGATGGAGACTACGAGCAGTACTTC.

This clonotype appeared a few times. The J gene is TRBJ2-5, the V gene TRBV7-9; 8 bases are shared with TRBD1. Germline CDR1 reads SEHNR; CDR2 reads FQNEAQ (reference sequence). The CDR3 covers 16 residues. Trimming at V came to 7 bases and at J to 2 bases, leaving 12 bases not matched to a gene. CDR3 residues: CASNKLAGGRQETQYF. In DNA form, the CDR3 reads TGTGCCAGCAACAAATTAGCAGGGGGCAGGCAAGAGACCCAGTACTTC.

This clonotype was counted between two and nine times. The V gene is TRBV7-2, the J gene TRBJ2-5; D gene unclear. Trimming left V 2 bases short and J 2 bases short, with 12 bases between. Germline loops: CDR1 SGHTA, CDR2 FQGNSA. This CDR3 comprises 15 residues. The CDR3 coding sequence is TGTGCCAGCAGCTTAATGACGACTCTTCAAGAGACCCAGTACTTC. This encodes CASSLMTTLQETQYF.

The J gene is TRBJ2-6, the V gene TRBV15, with 8 positions matching TRBD1. Germline V gene sequence: CDR1 LNHNV, CDR2 YYDKDF (reference sequence). V shed 7 bases and J 0 bases; nucleotides not matched to a gene: 8. The CDR3 covers 17 residues. CDR3 sequence (DNA): TGTGCCACCAAGCAGACAGGACAGGGCTCTGGGGCCAACGTCCTGACTTTC. Translation: CATKQTGQGSGANVLTF.

The CDR3 here is CSARLDTRGQYF. Written as DNA, the CDR3 is TGCAGTGCTAGATTAGACACTCGGGGCCAGTACTTC. The chain joins TRBV20-1 to TRBJ2-5; a possible D gene is TRBD2 (5 bases). From germline, CDR1 is DFQATT and CDR2 SNEGSKA (reference sequence). Trimming shortened V by 2 bases and J by 10 bases, and 14 bases separated the two germline ends. The CDR3 is made up of 12 amino acids.

The rearrangement joins TRBV10-3 to TRBJ1-1, with 7 positions matching TRBD1. Unmatched junction bases numbered 6, after V lost 8 bases and J lost 0 bases. Germline-derived CDR1 and CDR2 are ENHRY and SYGVKD. The CDR3 spans 14 residues. In DNA, the CDR3 is TGTGCCATCGCCGAACAGGGGATGAACACTGAAGCTTTCTTT. This sequence encodes CAIAEQGMNTEAFF.

The genes are TRBV14 and TRBJ2-7, with D unclear. With 2 bases removed from V and 1 base from J, the gap between germline ends came to 15 bases. Germline CDR1 SGHDN, CDR2 FVKESK. The CDR3 has 16 amino acids. The CDR3 protein is CASSQFPRVSSYEQYF. The CDR3 DNA follows: TGTGCCAGCAGCCAATTTCCACGGGTGTCATCCTACGAGCAGTACTTC.

The V gene is TRBV6-2 or TRBV6-3, the J gene TRBJ2-4; D gene ambiguous. The J call is doubtful: the DNA matches TRBJ2-5 better. The CDR3 sequence is 14 residues long. The germline gives CDR1 MNHEY, CDR2 SVGEGT. The CDR3 spells CASSYLARSETQYF. CDR3 DNA sequence: TGTGCCAGCAGTTACCTGGCCAGATCGGAGACCCAGTACTTC.

CDR3 DNA sequence: TGCGCCAGCAGCACCCAACAGGGGAAGGGGCACATTCAGTACTTC. This translates into CASSTQQGKGHIQYF. V and J are TRBV4-3 and TRBJ2-4; TRBD1 matches 7 bases. The V segment lost 5 bases and the J segment 8 bases; nucleotides outside the gene matches: 12. Germline V gene lookup returns CDR1 LGHNA and CDR2 YSLEER. The CDR3 contains 15 residues.

The gene calls are TRBV3-1 and TRBJ2-4; 10 bases are a match to TRBD2. TRBJ2-7 explains the end of the DNA better; the J call may be wrong. Per germline, CDR1 LGHDT and CDR2 YNNKEL (reference sequence). The CDR3 is 15 amino acids. The DNA of the CDR3 is TGTGCCAGCAGCCAAGCTAGCGGGGGAAATTACGAGCAGTACTTC. This codes for CASSQASGGNYEQYF.

The chain recombines TRBV7-6 with TRBJ1-2; 10 positions agree with TRBD1. With V trimmed by 1 base and J by 8 bases, 10 bases remained unmatched. Germline loops: CDR1 SGHVS, CDR2 FNYEAQ. CDR3 size: 16 residues. The CDR3 DNA follows: TGTGCCAGCAGCTTAGATCAAACCGGGACAGGGGAAGGCTACACCTTC. It specifies CASSLDQTGTGEGYTF.

This clonotype was observed once. This may arise from a read error, as a much more abundant clone is one base away. The chain links TRBV2 to TRBJ2-1; maybe TRBD1 (6 bases). CDR1 and CDR2 (germline): SNHLY, FYNNEI. This CDR3 is built from 12 residues. Written as DNA, the CDR3 is TGTGCCGGCAGACAGGAAAGCGGTGAGCAGTTCTTC. As protein: CAGRQESGEQFF.

As to this clonotype: One junction end disagrees with the germline gene, perhaps due to a read error. The chain has TRBV12-3 or TRBV12-4 and TRBJ2-1; D may be TRBD2 (5 bases). The length of the CDR3 is 13 residues. CDR3 amino acids: CTSTSDHGDEQFF. CDR3 DNA sequence: TGTACCAGCACCTCGGACCACGGGGATGAGCAGTTCTTC.

This clonotype was counted a few times. The J gene is TRBJ2-3, the V gene TRBV9; 8 nucleotides agree with TRBD2. The CDR3 extends over 15 amino acids. V was clipped by 0 bases and J by 6 bases; unmatched bases: 6. Germline V gene lookup returns CDR1 SGDLS and CDR2 YYNGEE. Here the CDR3 reads CASSVARGGKDTQYF. In nucleotides, the CDR3 is TGTGCCAGCAGCGTAGCTCGGGGGGGCAAGGATACGCAGTATTTT.

This clonotype came up a few times. This rearrangement joins TRBV27 to TRBJ2-7, with D unclear. The CDR3 has 13 amino acids. Germline V lookup: CDR1 MNHEY, CDR2 SMNVEV (reference sequence). Trimming shortened V by 5 bases and J by 3 bases, and 11 bases separated the two germline ends. The CDR3 region is CASSEARRYEQYF. Here the CDR3 DNA reads TGTGCCAGCAGTGAGGCCCGTCGCTACGAGCAGTACTTC.

The chain links TRBV4-2 to TRBJ2-7, with no clear D. V dropped 0 bases and J dropped 12 bases, with 21 bases sitting between them. The CDR3 runs to 15 residues. From germline, CDR1 is LGHNA and CDR2 YNFKEQ. This CDR3 reads CASSQERARTETPYF. The CDR3 bases are TGTGCCAGCAGCCAAGAAAGGGCCAGAACGGAGACCCCGTACTTC.

This clonotype occurred once. V gene TRBV13 combines with J gene TRBJ2-1; tentative D call: TRBD1 (6 bases). CDR1 is PRHDT, CDR2 FYEKMQ, per germline (reference sequence). The CDR3 extends over 15 amino acids. Trimming stripped 7 bases from V and 8 bases from J, with 21 bases between. The CDR3 protein is CASKKDRMGSHEQFF. CDR3 bases: TGTGCCAGCAAAAAAGACAGGATGGGATCGCATGAGCAGTTCTTC.

The gene calls are TRBV21-1 and TRBJ2-3. TRBV21-1 corresponds to a pseudogene. This CDR3 comprises 16 residues. The CDR3 nucleotides read TGTGCCAGCAGCAAAGCCCGAGGCAGCCTTACAGATACGCAGTATTTT. Its translation is CASSKARGSLTDTQYF.

The chain has TRBV4-3 and TRBJ2-1; 8 nucleotides agree with TRBD1. The CDR3 runs to 13 residues. The V gene end was trimmed by 2 bases and the J gene end by 8 bases; junction bases not matched to a gene: 2. Germline V gene sequence: CDR1 LGHNA, CDR2 YSLEER. CDR3 nucleotide sequence: TGCGCCAGCAGCCAACTACAGGGGGATGAGCAGTTCTTC. This encodes CASSQLQGDEQFF.

The rearrangement uses TRBV6-5 and TRBJ2-5, with 8 bases that match TRBD2. Germline CDR1 MNHEY, CDR2 SVGAGI. V gave up 2 bases and J gave up 4 bases; unmatched junction bases: 6. This CDR3 has 15 amino acids. Here the CDR3 reads CASSYAGGDTETQYF. In DNA, the CDR3 is TGTGCCAGCAGTTACGCGGGGGGAGACACAGAGACCCAGTACTTC.

This chain joins TRBV29-1 and TRBJ2-3; weak D call: TRBD2 (7 bases). V lost 7 bases, J lost 2 bases, and 13 bases lay in between. The germline V gene encodes CDR1 SQVTM and CDR2 ANQGSEA. The CDR3 spans 13 residues. CDR3 sequence (DNA): TGCAGCGCCAGGGGACTATTCACAGATACGCAGTATTTT. Translating it yields CSARGLFTDTQYF.

The genes are TRBV11-2 and TRBJ2-4; D possibly corresponds to TRBD2 (5 bases). Judging by the DNA end, TRBJ2-7 fits better; the J call may be wrong. Germline V gene data show CDR1 as SGHAT and CDR2 as FQNNGV. The CDR3 totals 15 residues. This CDR3 is CASSSRTQDGYEQYF. CDR3 bases: TGTGCCAGCAGCTCCCGGACTCAGGATGGGTACGAGCAGTACTTC.

This chain joins TRBV10-3 and TRBJ1-2; 8 bases map to TRBD1. The germline CDR1 and CDR2 sequences are ENHRY and SYGVKD. V was pared by 2 bases and J by 6 bases, with 14 bases of the junction left unmatched. The CDR3 length is 17 residues. CDR3 loop: CAISELPGQEAIDGYTF. The CDR3 DNA reads TGTGCCATCAGTGAGCTTCCGGGACAGGAGGCTATTGATGGCTACACCTTC.

The rearrangement links TRBV28 to TRBJ2-1; either TRBD1 or TRBD2 may supply D (6 bases each). The germline V gene encodes CDR1 MDHEN and CDR2 SYDVKM. V was pared by 7 bases and J by 6 bases, with 10 bases between. There are 12 residues in the CDR3. The CDR3 is CASNPGANEQFF. In DNA form, the CDR3 reads TGTGCCAGCAATCCGGGGGCCAATGAGCAGTTCTTC.

The chain joins TRBV24-1 to TRBJ2-5; TRBD2 agrees at 10 bases. J was trimmed by 4 bases and V by 5 bases; bases with no gene match: 3. Germline V gives CDR1 KGHDR, CDR2 SFDVKD. This CDR3 has 14 residues. The CDR3 DNA reads as TGTGCCACCAGTGGGGCTAGCGGGGGAGAGACCCAGTACTTC. Amino acids: CATSGASGGETQYF.

This sequence joins TRBV13 and TRBJ1-2; TRBD1 matches at 9 bases. The ends lost 6 bases at V and 7 bases at J; junction bases unmatched: 6. CDR1 PRHDT and CDR2 FYEKMQ come from the germline V gene (reference sequence). The CDR3 is made up of 13 amino acids. The CDR3 sequence: CASRGQGGGGYTF. The CDR3 DNA follows: TGTGCCAGCAGGGGACAGGGAGGTGGTGGCTACACCTTC.

Comment on this clonotype: This may be a read error, as it is one base from a much larger clone. The chain is built from TRBV11-1 and TRBJ2-3; no definite D call. Germline loops: CDR1 SGHAT, CDR2 FQDESV (reference sequence). Trimming took 5 bases from V and 7 from J, leaving 19 bases between them. The CDR3 loop spans 15 amino acids. The CDR3 nucleotides are TGTGCCAGCAGCCACCGTAAGGGCTTGTGGAATACGCAGTATTTT. This sequence encodes CASSHRKGLWNTQYF.

With regard to this clonotype: Germline and junction disagree at one end, which may indicate a read error. The chain carries TRBV7-2 and TRBJ1-2; D is unresolved. Germline V gene data show CDR1 as SGHTA and CDR2 as FQGNSA. This CDR3 is built from 13 residues. This chain's CDR3 is CVSSDKNNYGYTF. The CDR3 DNA reads TGTGTCAGCAGCGACAAGAATAACTATGGCTACACCTTC.

This clonotype turned up a few times. This rearrangement joins TRBV5-8 to TRBJ1-2; the match to TRBD1 covers 7 bases. Germline CDR1 is SGHTS and CDR2 is YDEGEE. This CDR3 spans 15 amino acids. V lost 4 bases to trimming and J lost 8 bases; unmatched junction nucleotides: 14. CDR3 DNA sequence: TGTGCCAGCAGCCCCCCGGGACAGAGTCCTTTCGGCTACACCTTC. As protein: CASSPPGQSPFGYTF.